The 7 T cell receptor beta chains below come from one sample, sequenced in a study of OX40 agonist ivuxolimab in advanced cancers. To prepare the library, the immunoSEQ multiplex PCR assay was applied. TCRdb took this table from immuneACCESS and kept in-frame rearrangements with V and J called. Such tables lack part of the clones; where checked against another copy, unresolved V genes explain under half of the gap, and the rest is unexplained. The sample records nearly 50,000 clones, around 86% of which are singletons. The ten largest clones add up to under 2.5% of the sample. The sample was CD4+ or CD8+ T cells sorted from blood, taken in a trial of the OX40 agonist ivuxolimab. These receptors were taken from an adult with an advanced solid tumor such as melanoma, head and neck, liver or kidney cancer.

DNA of the CDR3: TGCGCCAGCAGCTTGGCCCAACTAGCGGAAGAGACCCAGTACTTC. Amino acid sequence: CASSLAQLAEETQYF. The chain couples TRBV5-1 to TRBJ2-5; 8 bases map to TRBD2. The CDR3 is 15 amino acids. CDR1 and CDR2 from the germline V gene are SGHRS and YFSETQ. J gave up 3 bases and V 0 bases, and 4 bases lay outside the gene matches.

The chain is built from TRBV20-1 and TRBJ2-1; tentatively, D is TRBD1 (6 bases). Germline V gives CDR1 DFQATT, CDR2 SNEGSKA (reference sequence). The CDR3 extends over 11 amino acids. The V and J ends lost 6 bases and 7 bases respectively, with 10 bases between them. Here the CDR3 DNA reads TGCAGTGCAGACCAGGGGAATGAGCAGTTCTTC. The encoded protein is CSADQGNEQFF.

This clone has only one observation. The V gene is TRBV30, the J gene TRBJ1-6; D unclear. The CDR3 covers 13 residues. Trimming removed 4 bases from V and 4 bases from J, with 8 bases in between. From germline, CDR1 is GTSNPN and CDR2 SVGIG (reference sequence). The CDR3 sequence: CAWTDLYNSPLHF. The CDR3 nucleotides are TGTGCCTGGACAGACCTTTATAATTCACCCCTCCACTTT.

As DNA, the CDR3 is TGTGCCAGCAGCTTGTCGGGGGTACTAGGCGAGCAGTACTTC. It specifies CASSLSGVLGEQYF. This chain connects TRBV5-6 to TRBJ2-7, with D perhaps TRBD2 (6 bases). Trimming took 1 base from V and 6 from J, leaving 14 bases between them. The CDR3 loop spans 14 amino acids. Looked up from germline, CDR1 is SGHDT and CDR2 is YYEEEE.

V and J are TRBV30 and TRBJ1-2, with a weak D call TRBD1 (6 bases). Germline CDR1 GTSNPN, CDR2 SVGIG (reference sequence). CDR3 length equals 14 residues. Between the trimmed V and J ends, which lost 4 bases and 4 bases, there was a span of 16 bases. In DNA, the CDR3 is TGTGCCTGGACCCGACAGGCGGGAGTCTATGGCTACACCTTC. This sequence encodes CAWTRQAGVYGYTF.

There are a few counts of this clone. The chain carries TRBV2 and TRBJ2-3; a possible D gene is TRBD1 (6 bases). Trimming took off 4 bases at V and 2 bases at J, with 7 bases between the two ends. Germline loops: CDR1 SNHLY, CDR2 FYNNEI. This CDR3 contains 13 residues. The DNA of the CDR3 is TGTGCCAGCAGTGGGGACACCACAGATACGCAGTATTTT. It codes for CASSGDTTDTQYF.

The chain has TRBV7-9 and TRBJ1-4, with D tentatively TRBD1 (6 bases). Germline loops: CDR1 SEHNR, CDR2 FQNEAQ (reference sequence). The CDR3 totals 15 residues. The V end was cut by 7 bases, the J end by 2 bases, with 14 bases between. CDR3 sequence reads: CASTPGQGTNEKLFF. Here the CDR3 DNA reads TGTGCCAGCACCCCGGGACAAGGGACTAATGAAAAACTGTTTTTT.